There are a few counts of the clone carrying this T cell receptor (beta chain). The antigen remains unidentified. Amplification targeted TCR beta CDR3 regions from RNA transcripts. Initially, a first-round RT-PCR of the TCR CDR3 employed the HTBI primer set. MiXCR was run by TCRdb on the multiplex PCR reads, yielding one entry per CDR3 protein. In the table there are under 400,000 distinct CDR3 sequences, around 25% of which are singletons. The record originates from a study of T cells in Graves' hyperthyroidism and ophthalmopathy. Points from the study as a whole: Peripheral blood also featured most of the thyroid clonotypes expanded above 0.001.

Stable Graves' hyperthyroidism denoted no ophthalmopathy progression over 18 months. Together with thyroid ultrasound, orbital computed tomography, serum thyroxine and TRAb, clinical symptoms were used for diagnoses. The CDR3 totals 14 residues. Germline V CDR1 and CDR2: MGHRA, YSYEKL. Trimming cost V 1 base and J 5 bases, with 11 bases left between them. The source of this sequence is a man between 45 and 60 years old with Graves' hyperthyroidism. Sequencing input: blood. The chain uses TRBV4-1 and TRBJ1-1, with D possibly TRBD1 on 6 matching bases. The CDR3 sequence is CASSQVTGSTEAFF. The CDR3 coding sequence is TGCGCCAGCAGCCAAGTTACAGGGTCGACTGAAGCTTTCTTT.